Following are 23 T cell receptor beta chains from one sample sequenced in a study of blood T cells in healthy people across ages. Primed by a sample-barcoded 5' primer and a J-beta primer mix, a second PCR proceeded for roughly 6 to 12 cycles. MiXCR was run by TCRdb on the 5' RACE reads, yielding one entry per CDR3 protein. The table has around 320,000 distinct CDR3 sequences, roughly a quarter seen once. Sequencing was carried out using blood. The receptors stem from a woman in her sixties or seventies in good health.

In the case of this clonotype: One junction end does not reproduce the germline sequence, and a read error may be involved. The V call is TRBV6-6, the J call TRBJ1-4; D is unresolved. CDR1 and CDR2 from the germline V gene are MNHNY and SVGAGI (reference sequence). The CDR3 runs to 14 residues. The CDR3 loop reads CASTDRGTSEKLFF. The CDR3, as DNA: TGTGCCAGCACCGATCGGGGTACTAGTGAAAAACTGTTTTTT.

This rearrangement joins TRBV6-2 or TRBV6-3 to TRBJ2-4, with 8 bases lining up with TRBD2. This CDR3 is built from 18 residues. The V gene end was trimmed by 0 bases and the J gene end by 6 bases; junction bases not matched to a gene: 13. Germline lookup yields CDR1 MNHEY and CDR2 SVGEGT. The CDR3 sequence is CASSYSYREGLTRNIQYF. CDR3 bases: TGTGCCAGCAGTTACTCCTATCGGGAGGGCCTGACCAGAAACATTCAGTACTTC.

The sample holds a few counts of this clonotype. The chain uses TRBV5-1 and TRBJ2-1, with 10 bases lining up with TRBD2. V dropped 1 base and J dropped 8; count of bases not matched to a gene: 6. Germline CDR1 is SGHRS and CDR2 is YFSETQ. The CDR3 has 15 residues. CDR3 protein: CASSLTSGTMHEQFF. The CDR3 DNA is TGCGCCAGCAGCTTGACTAGCGGGACGATGCATGAGCAGTTCTTC.

This rearrangement joins TRBV6-5 to TRBJ1-1; D may be TRBD1 (6 bases). CDR3 length equals 14 residues. Germline-derived CDR1 and CDR2 are MNHEY and SVGAGI. V gave up 2 bases and J gave up 3 bases, with 10 bases separating them. The CDR3 DNA sequence: TGTGCCAGCAGTTACCAGAGGGGGGACACTGAAGCTTTCTTT. It specifies CASSYQRGDTEAFF.

This clonotype was observed a handful of times. This rearrangement joins TRBV5-1 to TRBJ1-4; D remains unclear. Trimming took off 0 bases at V and 2 bases at J, with 11 bases between the two ends. The CDR3 runs to 16 residues. Germline lookup yields CDR1 SGHRS and CDR2 YFSETQ. CDR3 in amino acids: CASSLGMPGTNEKLFF. As DNA, the CDR3 is TGCGCCAGCAGCTTGGGCATGCCCGGGACTAATGAAAAACTGTTTTTT.

This clonotype was detected a few times. This chain uses TRBV20-1 with TRBJ2-2, with 8 bases that match TRBD1. The V and J ends lost 5 bases and 4 bases, in that order; junction bases with no gene match: 15. CDR1 is DFQATT and CDR2 is SNEGSKA in the germline V gene (reference sequence). The CDR3 is 17 amino acids. The CDR3 DNA follows: TGCAGTGCTCACAAACCGGGACAGGCGTGGGCCACCGGGGAGCTGTTTTTT. Encoded protein: CSAHKPGQAWATGELFF.

This clonotype was picked up many times. The V call is TRBV28, the J call TRBJ2-1, with 9 bases that match TRBD1. Germline V gene data show CDR1 as MDHEN and CDR2 as SYDVKM. V was clipped by 6 bases and J by 6 bases; unmatched bases: 3. The CDR3 has 13 amino acids. In DNA form, the CDR3 reads TGTGCCAGCAGGGGACAGGGCGCCAATGAGCAGTTCTTC. Its protein product is CASRGQGANEQFF.

This rearrangement joins TRBV9 to TRBJ1-2, with 7 nucleotides matching TRBD1. Germline V lookup: CDR1 SGDLS, CDR2 YYNGEE. V was pared by 6 bases and J by 8 bases, with 7 bases of the junction left unmatched. There are 12 residues in the CDR3. DNA of the CDR3: TGTGCCAGCAACTACGACAGGGCCGGCTACACCTTC. Translation gives CASNYDRAGYTF. Together with reference TRBV9 and TRBJ1-2, the CDR3 gives the full variable domain: DSGVTQTPKHLITATGQRVTLRCSPRSGDLSVYWYQQSLDQGLQFLIQYYNGEERAKGNILERFSAQQFPDLHSELNLSSLELGDSALYFCASNYDRAGYTFGSGTRLTVV.

This rearrangement joins TRBV9 to TRBJ2-7, with D possibly matching TRBD1 (6 bases). Trimming pared 4 bases from V and 5 bases from J, leaving 19 bases between. The CDR3 has 15 residues. From germline, CDR1 is SGDLS and CDR2 YYNGEE. CDR3 region: CASSSRGTGPNEQYF. DNA of the CDR3: TGTGCCAGCAGCTCCAGAGGAACAGGGCCGAACGAGCAGTACTTC.

This chain connects TRBV29-1 to TRBJ2-5, with D perhaps TRBD2 (5 bases). Judging by the DNA end, TRBJ2-1 fits better; the J call may be wrong. Germline V gene lookup returns CDR1 SQVTM and CDR2 ANQGSEA. This CDR3 contains 13 residues. The CDR3 loop reads CSAPQTGSDEQFF. CDR3 nucleotide sequence: TGCAGCGCACCCCAGACGGGATCCGATGAGCAGTTCTTC.

This clonotype was observed at least ten times. The chain has TRBV4-1 and TRBJ1-4; D remains unclear. The CDR3 sequence is 17 residues long. CDR1 MGHRA and CDR2 YSYEKL come from the germline V gene. The V gene lost 2 bases and the J gene lost 3 bases, with 16 bases spanning the gap. CDR3 coding DNA: TGCGCCAGCAGCCAATCCGGCGGGCGGAACGCTAATGAAAAACTGTTTTTT. Amino acid sequence: CASSQSGGRNANEKLFF.

This clonotype was observed at least ten times. The chain has TRBV3-1 and TRBJ1-2; D might be TRBD1 (5 bases). V lost 5 bases to trimming and J lost 4 bases, with 11 bases between them. The germline gives CDR1 LGHDT, CDR2 YNNKEL (reference sequence). The CDR3 has 13 residues. CDR3: CASSMGDGYGYTF. CDR3 nucleotides: TGTGCCAGCAGCATGGGGGATGGCTATGGCTACACCTTC.

This rearrangement joins TRBV7-2 to TRBJ1-4; 7 bases align to TRBD1. The V and J ends lost 1 base and 10 bases, in that order; junction bases with no gene match: 9. Germline V lookup: CDR1 SGHTA, CDR2 FQGNSA. This CDR3 comprises 15 residues. DNA for the CDR3: TGTGCCAGCAGCTTAGTAGGTGGGGCAGGGGGAAAACTGTTTTTT. Translating gives CASSLVGGAGGKLFF.

This chain uses TRBV28 with TRBJ2-1; unclear D gene. CDR1 is MDHEN, CDR2 SYDVKM, per germline. V was cut by 2 bases and J by 6 bases, with 8 bases left in between. This CDR3 has 13 residues. For the CDR3, the DNA is TGTGCCAGCAGTTTAACTCTTACCAATGAGCAGTTCTTC. It yields the protein CASSLTLTNEQFF.

This clonotype was counted only a few times. The chain combines TRBV28 with TRBJ2-7; possibly TRBD1 for D (7 bases). The CDR3 runs 14 residues. Trimming left V 6 bases short and J 6 bases short, with 18 bases between. Germline CDR1 reads MDHEN; CDR2 reads SYDVKM. The chain's CDR3 is CASRRWRQGGEQYF. CDR3 coding DNA: TGTGCCAGCAGACGATGGCGACAGGGAGGCGAGCAGTACTTC.

Many counts were recorded for this clonotype. This is likely a read error, given that the CDR3 carries no conserved phenylalanine or tryptophan at its end. The DNA is left out, because the CDR3 cannot be placed on it with certainty; the CDR3 is given as TCRdb lists it. The chain links TRBV21-1 to TRBJ2-5; TRBD2 is taken as the D call from the table, unchecked against the DNA. TRBV21-1 is classified as a pseudogene. The CDR3 has 12 amino acids, counting both end residues. CDR3 sequence reads: CASSHTLAGFIV.

Many counts were recorded for this clonotype. The gene calls are TRBV10-3 and TRBJ2-5, with D maybe TRBD2 (5 bases). The CDR3 runs to 15 residues. V was pared by 3 bases and J by 4 bases, with 15 bases between. The V gene's germline CDR1 is ENHRY and CDR2 SYGVKD. The CDR3 spells CAISDPRENGETQYF. For the CDR3, the DNA is TGTGCCATCAGTGATCCGAGGGAGAATGGAGAGACCCAGTACTTC.

This chain's CDR3 is CATSVPLAGGPDTQYF. In DNA, the CDR3 is TGTGCCACCAGTGTTCCACTAGCGGGAGGGCCAGATACGCAGTATTTT. The V and J genes are TRBV24-1 and TRBJ2-3; 13 nucleotides match TRBD2. The length of the CDR3 is 16 residues. The V and J ends lost 5 bases and 4 bases, in that order; junction bases with no gene match: 5. Germline CDR1 reads KGHDR; CDR2 reads SFDVKD.

This clonotype turned up a few times. The chain is built from TRBV6-6 and TRBJ2-2; perhaps D is TRBD1 or TRBD2 (5 bases each). The ends were cut back, 2 bases at V and 4 bases at J, with 8 bases in the middle. CDR1 and CDR2 (germline): MNHNY, SVGAGI (reference sequence). This CDR3 is built from 14 residues. This chain's CDR3 is CASSYARGTGELFF. Here the CDR3 DNA reads TGTGCCAGCAGTTACGCGAGGGGCACCGGGGAGCTGTTTTTT.

J is TRBJ2-1 and V is TRBV28; D remains ambiguous. CDR1 and CDR2 (germline): MDHEN, SYDVKM. Trimming shortened V by 2 bases and J by 6 bases, and 5 bases separated the two germline ends. The CDR3 covers 12 residues. DNA for the CDR3: TGTGCCAGCAGTTTACCATTCAATGAGCAGTTCTTC. It translates to CASSLPFNEQFF.

This clonotype has more than one count but fewer than ten. The V gene is TRBV5-1, the J gene TRBJ2-5; D could derive from TRBD1 or TRBD2 (5 bases each). With 3 bases removed from V and 1 base from J, the gap between germline ends came to 19 bases. The CDR3 is 17 amino acids. CDR1 SGHRS and CDR2 YFSETQ come from the germline V gene. CDR3 sequence: CASSSGTLLLFQETQYF. The CDR3 DNA reads TGCGCCAGCAGCTCCGGGACGCTCCTACTTTTCCAAGAGACCCAGTACTTC.

The rearrangement joins TRBV6-2 or TRBV6-3 to TRBJ2-7; the D is unclear. V lost 1 base, J lost 6 bases, and 7 bases lay in between. The CDR3 has 12 amino acids. Germline CDR1 MNHEY, CDR2 SVGEGT. The CDR3 sequence: CASSYYSVEQYF. The CDR3 nucleotides are TGTGCCAGCAGTTACTATTCTGTCGAGCAGTACTTC.

The chain carries TRBV5-1 and TRBJ2-1, with 13 bases that match TRBD2. This CDR3 has 15 amino acids. J was trimmed by 5 bases and V by 3 bases; bases with no gene match: 2. CDR1 and CDR2 (germline): SGHRS, YFSETQ. CDR3 in amino acids: CASSSGTSGNNEQFF. CDR3 DNA sequence: TGCGCCAGCAGCTCCGGGACTAGCGGGAACAATGAGCAGTTCTTC.